This T cell receptor (beta chain) comes out of a study of CD8+ T cells in alopecia areata (dated by TCRdb to 2016 to 2019). Context from the whole study: The study used high-throughput TCRbeta sequencing to examine T cell clonal expansion in alopecia areata, in both the C3H/HeJ mouse model and human patients. Human TCRbeta sequencing covered scalp tissue and sorted CD4+ and CD8+ peripheral blood T cells from patchy and totalis/universalis alopecia areata patients and healthy controls. Scalp clonality was compared among normal scalp (n=4), patchy alopecia areata scalp (n=8), and alopecia totalis/universalis scalp (n=8). RNA came from the PAXgene miRNA kit for fixed scalp, the miRNeasy kit for PBMCs, and the RNeasy kit for mouse skin. TCRbeta CDR3 regions were amplified by immunoSEQ multiplex PCR with 35 Vbeta forward and 13 Jbeta reverse primers.

The junction shows trimming of 3 bases on V and 5 bases on J, plus 13 bases between the germline ends. CDR1 and CDR2 are drawn from the germline V gene (reference sequence): LNHDA, SQIVND. CDR3 length: 14 amino acids, cysteine to phenylalanine. Of the read, only the CDR3 DNA is kept; its 42 bases are in frame from base 1. After PBMCs were isolated by density centrifugation and stained for CD3, CD4 and CD8, a FACSAria was used to sort CD4+ and CD8+ T cells. Scalp biopsies and blood samples were provided by unaffected controls. With respect to this clone: Its antigen remains undetermined. Base qualities were left out, and no much larger clone turns up one base away.

What the study reported, not specific to this receptor: Compared with normal scalp, lesional scalp, particularly in alopecia totalis/universalis, had higher clonality and more expanded CD8+ clones, which suggests antigenic drive. Unlike mouse skin, where gammadelta T cells dominate, normal human skin contains resident alphabeta T cells that get sequenced too, which complicates analysis of the scalp TCR repertoire. TCR sequences shared between patients were less clear than in mice, possibly partly because of HLA diversity in the patient population.

Libraries were constructed by the immunoSEQ multiplex PCR assay. To provide template for TCR sequencing, every sample had RNA extracted and reverse transcribed into cDNA. SuperScript III was used to make first-strand cDNA, primed with a 2:1 mix of oligo-dT and random hexamers. A synthetic immune receptor repertoire was used to assess amplification bias, and residual bias was removed computationally. Per the authors' processing: Raw reads were preprocessed to remove errors, and CDR3 was defined according to IMGT conventions as the region from the conserved cysteine to phenylalanine. Clonality was computed as 1 minus the Shannon entropy, with the entropy normalized by log2 of the number of productive unique TCRs. CD4 or CD8 identity of scalp clones was inferred by cross-referencing scalp TCRbeta sequences with sorted blood CD4 and CD8 repertoires. Here the immuneACCESS table is served through TCRdb, limited to in-frame sequences with V and J called. Missing clones are a known gap in these copies; in checked studies unresolved V genes cover under half, and the rest lacks a known reason. That table gives V, J and clone size, and the DNA gave D and trimming. Recorded for this sample are under 250,000 clones; about 61% of them occurred a single time. The top ten clones comprise 4.9% of the sample.

The source is a human donor in good health. The chain is assembled from TRBV19 and TRBJ2-5, and the D gene may be TRBD1, 6 bases matching. Sequences were obtained from CD8+ T cells sorted from blood. The CDR3 protein is CASSIQGSGETQYF. The nucleotide sequence reads as follows: TGTGCCAGTAGTATTCAGGGGTCAGGGGAGACCCAGTACTTC.